A single sample is the source of the 20 T cell receptor beta chains below, sequenced in a study of control samples from healthy donors and cancer patients. Sequencing was performed with immunoSEQ multiplex PCR; in TCRdb, only in-frame clones are kept and a portion is missing. The sample records more than 85,000 clones, 75% to 95% being singletons. The material sequenced was blood. The source is a human donor in good health. The donor label of this sample is uncertain.

The gene calls are TRBV10-3 and TRBJ2-7; a possible D gene is TRBD1 (6 bases). CDR3 length: 13 amino acids. V was shortened by 8 bases and J by 3 bases, with 14 bases between the two germline ends. Germline V gene sequence: CDR1 ENHRY, CDR2 SYGVKD. CDR3 residues: CAIGQGINYEQYF. The CDR3 DNA reads TGTGCCATCGGTCAGGGGATTAACTACGAGCAGTACTTC.

The V and J genes are TRBV3-1 (or the pseudogene TRBV3-2) and TRBJ1-5; D not resolved. The V and J ends lost 2 bases and 4 bases respectively, with 3 bases between them. Germline V gene data show CDR1 as LGHDT and CDR2 as YNNKEL (reference sequence). The CDR3 consists of 12 residues. The CDR3: CASSQQNQPQHF. The CDR3 DNA reads TGTGCCAGCAGCCAACAAAATCAGCCCCAGCATTTT.

V is TRBV11-2 and J is TRBJ2-1; D is unclear. The CDR3 covers 13 residues. Per the germline V gene, CDR1 is SGHAT and CDR2 is FQNNGV. Trimming took off 6 bases at V and 5 bases at J, with 11 bases between the two ends. DNA of the CDR3: TGTGCCAGCAGTCCCCCGAGTAACAATGAGCAGTTCTTC. It encodes CASSPPSNNEQFF.

This sequence joins TRBV13 and TRBJ2-1; TRBD1 matches 7 bases. V lost 6 bases, J lost 7 bases, and 6 bases stayed unmatched. CDR1 is PRHDT and CDR2 is FYEKMQ in the germline V gene (reference sequence). The CDR3 consists of 13 residues. CDR3: CASRVDRRNEQFF. The CDR3 DNA reads TGTGCCAGCAGGGTGGACAGGAGGAATGAGCAGTTCTTC. Full variable domain (remainder filled in from reference TRBV13 and TRBJ2-1): AAGVIQSPRHLIKEKRETATLKCYPIPRHDTVYWYQQGPGQDPQFLISFYEKMQSDKGSIPDRFSAQQFSDYHSELNMSSLELGDSALYFCASRVDRRNEQFFGPGTRLTVL.

The chain uses TRBV10-3 and TRBJ1-1; D unclear. Trimming stripped 7 bases from V and 3 bases from J, with 12 bases between. This CDR3 is built from 13 residues. Germline CDR1 and CDR2: ENHRY and SYGVKD. The CDR3 bases are TGTGCCATCACCCAGGAAGAATACACTGAAGCTTTCTTT. Its protein product is CAITQEEYTEAFF.

The chain carries TRBV18 and TRBJ1-2, with a weak D call TRBD1 (6 bases). This CDR3 region has 18 residues. Trimming removed 3 bases at V and 6 bases at J, with 26 bases between. Germline V gives CDR1 KGHSH, CDR2 LQKENI. Here the CDR3 reads CASSPQTGGADSEHGYTF. CDR3 sequence (DNA): TGTGCCAGCTCACCCCAGACAGGAGGTGCGGACTCAGAACATGGCTACACCTTC.

The chain is built from TRBV13 and TRBJ1-2, with D hard to call. The CDR3 sequence is 12 residues long. Trimming stripped 0 bases from V and 8 bases from J, with 7 bases between. Germline V gene lookup returns CDR1 PRHDT and CDR2 FYEKMQ (reference sequence). The CDR3 DNA is TGTGCCAGCAGCTTAGGGGTCCACGGCTACACCTTC. Its translation: CASSLGVHGYTF.

This chain links TRBV5-1 with TRBJ1-4, with D possibly being TRBD1 (6 bases). Trimming pared 3 bases from V and 7 bases from J, leaving 16 bases between. Germline lookup yields CDR1 SGHRS and CDR2 YFSETQ. CDR3 length: 15 residues. This chain's CDR3 is CASSSNGGQSEKLFF. CDR3 coding DNA: TGCGCCAGCAGCTCCAATGGGGGGCAAAGTGAAAAACTGTTTTTT.

The chain couples TRBV2 to TRBJ2-7; D unclear. The CDR3 has 12 residues. The V end lost 4 bases, the J end lost 7 bases, and 11 bases lay between the germline ends. CDR1 is SNHLY, CDR2 FYNNEI, per germline. The CDR3 DNA reads as TGTGCCAGCAGTGCAGGAGTGGGGGAGCAGTACTTC. Translating gives CASSAGVGEQYF.

The chain couples TRBV18 to TRBJ2-2, with TRBD1 identical over 7 bases. With V trimmed by 4 bases and J by 5 bases, 4 bases remained unmatched. The length of the CDR3 is 14 residues. The germline V gene encodes CDR1 KGHSH and CDR2 LQKENI. CDR3 nucleotide sequence: TGTGCCAGCTCACAGGGGGCAAATACCGGGGAGCTGTTTTTT. Residues: CASSQGANTGELFF. The whole variable domain, filled in from reference TRBV18 and TRBJ2-2, reads NAGVMQNPRHLVRRRGQEARLRCSPMKGHSHVYWYRQLPEEGLKFMVYLQKENIIDESGMPKERFSAEFPKEGPSILRIQQVVRGDSAAYFCASSQGANTGELFFGEGSRLTVL.

V gene TRBV29-1 combines with J gene TRBJ2-3; D is undetermined. The length of the CDR3 is 13 residues. Germline CDR1 is SQVTM and CDR2 is ANQGSEA. V was trimmed by 8 bases and J by 0 bases, leaving 12 bases between them. The CDR3 bases are TGCAGCTCCTCAGCGACGAGCACAGATACGCAGTATTTT. Translated, it gives CSSSATSTDTQYF.

This clone is medium-sized within its sample. The chain employs TRBV2 and TRBJ2-7, with 9 bases that match TRBD1. Trimming removed 5 bases from V and 12 bases from J; junction bases left unmatched: 14. CDR1 and CDR2 (germline): SNHLY, FYNNEI. The CDR3 loop spans 14 amino acids. The CDR3 loop is CASSSGTGQSRRYF. CDR3 nucleotide sequence: TGTGCCAGCAGTTCCGGGACAGGGCAATCCAGGCGGTACTTC.

CDR3 amino acids: CASSDSTGDSGANVLTF. For the CDR3, the DNA is TGTGCCAGCAGTGACTCGACAGGGGACTCTGGGGCCAACGTCCTGACTTTC. This rearrangement joins TRBV6-4 to TRBJ2-6; TRBD1 agrees at 8 bases. The germline CDR1 and CDR2 sequences are MRHNA and SNTAGT. Trimming removed 0 bases from V and 0 bases from J; junction bases left unmatched: 1. This CDR3 region has 17 residues.

The chain joins TRBV6-5 to TRBJ1-2; 9 bases match TRBD1. V shed 10 bases, J shed 4 bases, and the junction held 7 bases outside the gene matches. CDR1 MNHEY and CDR2 SVGAGI come from the germline V gene. The CDR3 loop spans 13 amino acids. Written as DNA, the CDR3 is TGTGCCATGCGCGGGACAGGGACCTATGGCTACACCTTC. Its protein product is CAMRGTGTYGYTF.

Written as DNA, the CDR3 is TGTGCCAGCAGTGAGCAGAATAGCAATCAGCCCCAGCATTTT. It specifies CASSEQNSNQPQHF. The chain couples TRBV6-1 to TRBJ1-5; no definite D call. The CDR3 consists of 14 residues. Germline V gene sequence: CDR1 MNHNS, CDR2 SASEGT. V was pared by 3 bases and J by 0 bases, with 6 bases between.

This chain uses TRBV10-1 with TRBJ1-1, with a tentative D call TRBD1 (6 bases). The CDR3 runs 14 residues. The germline V gene encodes CDR1 WNHNN and CDR2 SYGVQD (reference sequence). Trimming took off 6 bases at V and 3 bases at J, with 14 bases between the two ends. CDR3 in amino acids: CASSAGQKYTEAFF. The CDR3 DNA sequence: TGCGCCAGCAGCGCCGGACAGAAATACACTGAAGCTTTCTTT.

The gene calls are TRBV5-1 and TRBJ2-1, with D perhaps matching TRBD1 or TRBD2 (6 bases each). The CDR3 consists of 15 residues. CDR1 and CDR2 from the germline V gene are SGHRS and YFSETQ. Trimming took off 1 base at V and 7 bases at J, with 15 bases between the two ends. CDR3: CASSLSPPGANEQFF. The CDR3 nucleotides read TGCGCCAGCAGCTTGTCTCCTCCGGGGGCGAATGAGCAGTTCTTC.

The chain links TRBV5-8 to TRBJ1-1; the D is unclear. Trimming pared 0 bases from V and 1 base from J, leaving 4 bases between. Germline-derived CDR1 and CDR2 are SGHTS and YDEGEE. The CDR3 is made up of 13 amino acids. Written as DNA, the CDR3 is TGTGCCAGCAGCTTGGACAGGAACACTGAAGCTTTCTTT. This gives the protein CASSLDRNTEAFF.

Here the CDR3 DNA reads TGTGCCAGCAGAGTCGGGGTAAGTGAGCAGTTCTTC. Its translation is CASRVGVSEQFF. The chain uses TRBV3-1 (or the pseudogene TRBV3-2) and TRBJ2-1; a weak D match, TRBD2 (5 bases). V gave up 6 bases and J gave up 9 bases, with 12 bases separating them. CDR3 length: 12 amino acids. Germline CDR1 is LGHDT and CDR2 is YNNKEL (reference sequence).

The rearrangement joins TRBV2 to TRBJ1-1; D not resolved. From germline, CDR1 is SNHLY and CDR2 FYNNEI. CDR3 length equals 14 residues. The germline V and J ends were trimmed by 6 bases and 4 bases, with 15 bases remaining between them. The CDR3 bases are TGTGCCAGCAGGAGCCCGGGCATGGGCACTGAAGCTTTCTTT. This encodes CASRSPGMGTEAFF.